This T cell receptor (beta chain) was obtained from a study of response to subunit inactivated influenza vaccine. TCRdb re-analysed the RT-PCR reads in MiXCR, keeping a single row per CDR3 protein. The sample holds roughly 570,000 distinct CDR3 sequences, approximately 14% seen once. This clonotype has a handful of counts. J lost 4 bases, V lost 7 bases, and 7 bases had no gene match. This CDR3 is built from 14 residues. Germline V gene sequence: CDR1 SQVTM, CDR2 ANQGSEA. The source was PBMCs from blood, collected 11 to 12 days after vaccination. This TCR came from a man in his forties or fifties who received an inactivated influenza vaccine. The chain uses TRBV29-1 and TRBJ1-1, with 12 nucleotides matching TRBD1. As DNA, the CDR3 is TGCAGCGCCGGGACAGGGGGCTTAGTCACTGAAGCTTTCTTT. This gives the protein CSAGTGGLVTEAFF.